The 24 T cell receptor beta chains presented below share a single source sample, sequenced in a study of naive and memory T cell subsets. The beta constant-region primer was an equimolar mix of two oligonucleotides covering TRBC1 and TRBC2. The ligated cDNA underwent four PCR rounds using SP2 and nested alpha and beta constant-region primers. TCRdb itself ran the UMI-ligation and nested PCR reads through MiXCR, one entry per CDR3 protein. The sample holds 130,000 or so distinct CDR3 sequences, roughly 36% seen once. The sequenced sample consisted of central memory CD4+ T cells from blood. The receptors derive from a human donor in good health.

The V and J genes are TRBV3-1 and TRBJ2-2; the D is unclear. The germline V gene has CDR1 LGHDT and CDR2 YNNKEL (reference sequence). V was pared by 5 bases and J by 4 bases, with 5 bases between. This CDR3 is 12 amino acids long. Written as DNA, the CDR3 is TGTGCCAGCAGCTCGAGCACCGGGGAGCTGTTTTTT. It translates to CASSSSTGELFF.

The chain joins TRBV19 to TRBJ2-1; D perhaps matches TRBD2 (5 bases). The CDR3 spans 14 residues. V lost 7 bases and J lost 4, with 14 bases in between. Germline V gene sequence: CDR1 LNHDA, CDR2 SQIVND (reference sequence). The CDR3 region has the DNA TGTGCCAGTAAGCGGCAGATAGAATACAATGAGCAGTTCTTC. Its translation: CASKRQIEYNEQFF.

The DNA for the CDR3 is TGTGCCAGCAGCACGGGACTAGACAGGAGTAATGAGCAGTTCTTC. Translated: CASSTGLDRSNEQFF. V is TRBV11-3 and J is TRBJ2-1; TRBD2 agrees at 8 bases. The germline gives CDR1 SGHNT, CDR2 YENEEA. Losses at the gene ends were 5 bases for V and 7 bases for J; bases not matched to a gene: 10. The CDR3 has 15 amino acids.

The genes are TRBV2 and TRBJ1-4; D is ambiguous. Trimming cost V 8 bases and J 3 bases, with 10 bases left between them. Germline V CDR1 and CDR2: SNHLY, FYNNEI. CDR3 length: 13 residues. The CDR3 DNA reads TGTGCCAGCGTGGGGATTCCTAATGAAAAACTGTTTTTT. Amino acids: CASVGIPNEKLFF.

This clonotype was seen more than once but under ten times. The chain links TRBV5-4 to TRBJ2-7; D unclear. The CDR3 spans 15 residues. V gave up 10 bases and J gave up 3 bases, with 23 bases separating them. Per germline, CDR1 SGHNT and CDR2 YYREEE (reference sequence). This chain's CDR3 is CAYFPEPLSVYEQYF. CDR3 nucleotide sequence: TGTGCCTACTTTCCGGAGCCCCTAAGCGTCTACGAGCAGTACTTC.

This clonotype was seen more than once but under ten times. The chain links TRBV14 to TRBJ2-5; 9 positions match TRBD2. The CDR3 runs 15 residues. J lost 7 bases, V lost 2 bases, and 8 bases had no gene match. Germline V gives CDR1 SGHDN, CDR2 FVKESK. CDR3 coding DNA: TGTGCCAGCAGCCAATTTAGCGGGAGTGGCGGGACCCAGTACTTC. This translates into CASSQFSGSGGTQYF.

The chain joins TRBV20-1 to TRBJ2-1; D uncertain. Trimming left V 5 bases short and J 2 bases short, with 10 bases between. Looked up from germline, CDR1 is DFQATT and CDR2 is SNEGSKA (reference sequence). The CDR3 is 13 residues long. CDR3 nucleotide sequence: TGCAGTGCTTTGGCGGCGGCCTACAATGAGCAGTTCTTC. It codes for CSALAAAYNEQFF.

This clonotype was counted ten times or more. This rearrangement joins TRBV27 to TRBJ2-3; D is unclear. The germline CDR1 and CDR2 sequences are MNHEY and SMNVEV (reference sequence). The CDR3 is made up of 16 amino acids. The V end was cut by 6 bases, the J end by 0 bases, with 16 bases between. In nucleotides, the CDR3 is TGTGCCAGCAGGCGGATCCCAGCGCTTAGCACAGATACGCAGTATTTT. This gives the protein CASRRIPALSTDTQYF.

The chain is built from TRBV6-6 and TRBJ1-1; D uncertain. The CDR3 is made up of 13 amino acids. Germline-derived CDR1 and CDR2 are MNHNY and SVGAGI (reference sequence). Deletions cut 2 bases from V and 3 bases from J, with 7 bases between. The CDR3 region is CASSYMWDTEAFF. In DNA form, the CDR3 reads TGTGCCAGCAGTTACATGTGGGACACTGAAGCTTTCTTT.

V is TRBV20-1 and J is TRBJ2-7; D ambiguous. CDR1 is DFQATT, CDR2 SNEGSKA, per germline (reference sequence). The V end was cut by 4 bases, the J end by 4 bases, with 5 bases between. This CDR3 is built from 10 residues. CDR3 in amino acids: CSAKGYEQYF. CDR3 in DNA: TGCAGTGCTAAGGGTTACGAGCAGTACTTC.

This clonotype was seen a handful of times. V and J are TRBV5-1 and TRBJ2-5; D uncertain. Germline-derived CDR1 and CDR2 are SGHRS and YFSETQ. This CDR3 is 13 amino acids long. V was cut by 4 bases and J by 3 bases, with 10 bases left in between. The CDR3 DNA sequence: TGCGCCAGCAGCCTTAGACTGGAAGAGACCCAGTACTTC. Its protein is CASSLRLEETQYF.

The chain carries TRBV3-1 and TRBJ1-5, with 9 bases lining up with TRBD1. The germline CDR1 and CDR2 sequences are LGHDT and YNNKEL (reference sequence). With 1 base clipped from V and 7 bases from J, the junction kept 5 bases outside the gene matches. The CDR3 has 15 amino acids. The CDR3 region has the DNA TGTGCCAGCAGCCAAGGGACAGGGGATCGGCAGCCCCAGCATTTT. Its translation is CASSQGTGDRQPQHF.

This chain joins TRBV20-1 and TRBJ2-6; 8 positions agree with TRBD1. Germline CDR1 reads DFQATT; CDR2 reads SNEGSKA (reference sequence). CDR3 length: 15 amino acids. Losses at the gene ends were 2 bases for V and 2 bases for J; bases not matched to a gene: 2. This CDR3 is CSARPDRAGANVLTF. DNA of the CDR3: TGCAGTGCTAGACCGGACAGGGCTGGGGCCAACGTCCTGACTTTC.

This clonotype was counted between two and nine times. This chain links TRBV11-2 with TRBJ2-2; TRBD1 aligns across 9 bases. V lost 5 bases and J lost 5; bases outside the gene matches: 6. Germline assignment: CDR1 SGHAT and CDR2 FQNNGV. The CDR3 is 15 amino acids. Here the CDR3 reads CASSEHRGRTGELFF. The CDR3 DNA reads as TGTGCCAGCAGCGAGCACAGGGGGCGGACCGGGGAGCTGTTTTTT.

In nucleotides, the CDR3 is TGTGCCAGCAGCCACTCCGACGCGAGCGCCGGGGAGCTGTTTTTT. It is translated as CASSHSDASAGELFF. The chain employs TRBV4-2 and TRBJ2-2; D gene ambiguous. The germline V gene encodes CDR1 LGHNA and CDR2 YNFKEQ. V lost 3 bases to trimming and J lost 6 bases, with 14 bases between them. The length of the CDR3 is 15 residues.

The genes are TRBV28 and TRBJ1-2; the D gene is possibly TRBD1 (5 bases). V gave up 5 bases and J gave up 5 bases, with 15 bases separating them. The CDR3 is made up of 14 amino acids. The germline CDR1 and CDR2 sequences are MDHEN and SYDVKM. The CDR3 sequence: CASSLRQHWYGYTF. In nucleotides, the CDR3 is TGTGCCAGCAGTCTTAGACAGCATTGGTATGGCTACACCTTC.

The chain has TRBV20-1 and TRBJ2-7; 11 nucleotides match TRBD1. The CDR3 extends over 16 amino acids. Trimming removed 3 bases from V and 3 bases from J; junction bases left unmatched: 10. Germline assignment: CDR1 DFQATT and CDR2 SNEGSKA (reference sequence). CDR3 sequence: CSASPPRDRGNYEQYF. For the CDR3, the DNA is TGCAGTGCTAGTCCCCCCCGGGACAGGGGGAACTACGAGCAGTACTTC.

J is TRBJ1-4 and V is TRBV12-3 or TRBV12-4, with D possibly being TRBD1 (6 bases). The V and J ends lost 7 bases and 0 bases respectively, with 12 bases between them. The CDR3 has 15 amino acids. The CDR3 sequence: CASTGGLATNEKLFF. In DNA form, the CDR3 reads TGTGCCAGCACGGGGGGCCTAGCAACTAATGAAAAACTGTTTTTT.

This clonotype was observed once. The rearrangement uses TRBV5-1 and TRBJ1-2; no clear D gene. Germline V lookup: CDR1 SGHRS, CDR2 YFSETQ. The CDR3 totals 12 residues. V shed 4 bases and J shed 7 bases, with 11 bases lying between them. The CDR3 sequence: CASSPPGFGYTF. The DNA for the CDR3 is TGCGCCAGCAGCCCCCCCGGCTTTGGCTACACCTTC.

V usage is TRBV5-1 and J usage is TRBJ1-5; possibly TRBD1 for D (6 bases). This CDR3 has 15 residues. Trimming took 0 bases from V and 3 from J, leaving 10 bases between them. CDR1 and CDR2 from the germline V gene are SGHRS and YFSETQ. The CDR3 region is CASSLGGAVNQPQHF. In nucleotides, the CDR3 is TGCGCCAGCAGCTTGGGGGGGGCAGTCAATCAGCCCCAGCATTTT.

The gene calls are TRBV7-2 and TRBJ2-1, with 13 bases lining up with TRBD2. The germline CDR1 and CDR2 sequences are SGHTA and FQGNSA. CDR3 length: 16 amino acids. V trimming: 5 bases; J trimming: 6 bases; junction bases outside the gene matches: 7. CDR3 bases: TGTGCCAGCAGCGGCAGACTAGCGGGAGGCCGCAATGAGCAGTTCTTC. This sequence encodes CASSGRLAGGRNEQFF.

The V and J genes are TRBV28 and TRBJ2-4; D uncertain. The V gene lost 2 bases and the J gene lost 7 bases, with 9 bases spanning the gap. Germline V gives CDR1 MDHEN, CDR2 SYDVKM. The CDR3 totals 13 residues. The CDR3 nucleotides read TGTGCCAGCAGTTTAAAGGGCTGGAACATTCAGTACTTC. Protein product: CASSLKGWNIQYF.

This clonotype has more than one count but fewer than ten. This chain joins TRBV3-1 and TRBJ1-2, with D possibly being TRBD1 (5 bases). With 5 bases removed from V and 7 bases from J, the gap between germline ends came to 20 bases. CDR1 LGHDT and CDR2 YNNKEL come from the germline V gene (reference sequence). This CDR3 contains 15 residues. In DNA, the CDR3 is TGTGCCAGCAGCTCCTCCGGGACTGAGACTTTTGGCTACACCTTC. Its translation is CASSSSGTETFGYTF.

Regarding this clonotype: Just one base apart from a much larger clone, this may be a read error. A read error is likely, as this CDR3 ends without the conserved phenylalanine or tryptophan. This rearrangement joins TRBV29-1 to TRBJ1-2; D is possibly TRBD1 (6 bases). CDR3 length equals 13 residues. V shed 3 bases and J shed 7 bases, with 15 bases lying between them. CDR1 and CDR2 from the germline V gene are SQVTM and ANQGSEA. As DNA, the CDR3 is TGCAGCGTTGATTTACAGGGAAAGGGTGGCTACACCTTA. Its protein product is CSVDLQGKGGYTL.